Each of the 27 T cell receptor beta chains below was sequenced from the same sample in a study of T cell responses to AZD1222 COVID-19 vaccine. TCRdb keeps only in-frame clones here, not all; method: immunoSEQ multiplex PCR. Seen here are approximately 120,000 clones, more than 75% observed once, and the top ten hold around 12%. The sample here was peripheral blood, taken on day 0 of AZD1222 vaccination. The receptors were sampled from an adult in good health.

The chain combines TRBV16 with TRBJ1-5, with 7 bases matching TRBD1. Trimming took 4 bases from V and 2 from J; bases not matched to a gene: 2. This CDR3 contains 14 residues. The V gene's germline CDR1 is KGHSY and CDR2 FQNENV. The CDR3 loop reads CASSRDRGNQPQHF. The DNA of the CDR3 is TGTGCCAGCAGCCGGGACAGAGGCAATCAGCCCCAGCATTTT.

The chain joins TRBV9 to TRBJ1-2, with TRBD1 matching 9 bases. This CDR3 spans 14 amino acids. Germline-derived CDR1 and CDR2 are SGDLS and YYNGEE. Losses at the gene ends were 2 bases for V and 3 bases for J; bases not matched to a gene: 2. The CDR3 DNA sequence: TGTGCCAGCAGCGTGGGGACAGGGCACTATGGCTACACCTTC. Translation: CASSVGTGHYGYTF.

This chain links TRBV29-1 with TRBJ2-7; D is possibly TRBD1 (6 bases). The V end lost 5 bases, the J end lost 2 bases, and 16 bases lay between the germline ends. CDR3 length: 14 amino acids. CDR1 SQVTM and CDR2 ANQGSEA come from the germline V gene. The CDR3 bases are TGCAGCGTTTGCGTTGGGGGCGCACCCTACGAGCAGTACTTC. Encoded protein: CSVCVGGAPYEQYF.

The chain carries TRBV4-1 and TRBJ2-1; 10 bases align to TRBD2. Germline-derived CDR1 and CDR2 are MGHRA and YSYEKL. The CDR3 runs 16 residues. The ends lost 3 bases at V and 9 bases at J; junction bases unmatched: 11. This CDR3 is CASSQDSSGSIREQFF. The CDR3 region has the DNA TGCGCCAGCAGCCAGGACTCTAGCGGGAGCATCCGTGAGCAGTTCTTC.

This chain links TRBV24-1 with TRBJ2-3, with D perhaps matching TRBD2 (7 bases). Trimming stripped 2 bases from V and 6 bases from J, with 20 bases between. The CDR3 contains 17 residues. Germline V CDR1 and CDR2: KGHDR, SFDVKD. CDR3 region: CATSDWGGADSVDTQYF. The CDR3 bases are TGTGCCACCAGTGATTGGGGGGGCGCAGACAGTGTGGATACGCAGTATTTT.

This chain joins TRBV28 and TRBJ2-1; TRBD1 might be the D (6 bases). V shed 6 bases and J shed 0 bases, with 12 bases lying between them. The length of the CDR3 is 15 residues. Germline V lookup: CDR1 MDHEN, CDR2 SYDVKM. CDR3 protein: CASRVGGFSYNEQFF. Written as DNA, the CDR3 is TGTGCCAGCAGGGTAGGGGGATTCTCCTACAATGAGCAGTTCTTC.

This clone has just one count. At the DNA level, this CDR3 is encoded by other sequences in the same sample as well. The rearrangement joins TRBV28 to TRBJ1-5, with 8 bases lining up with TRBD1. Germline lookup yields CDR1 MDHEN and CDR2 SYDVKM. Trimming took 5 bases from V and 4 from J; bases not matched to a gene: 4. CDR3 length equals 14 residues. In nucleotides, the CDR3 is TGTGCCAGCAGTGGTACAGGGGGAAATCAGCCCCAGCATTTT. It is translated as CASSGTGGNQPQHF.

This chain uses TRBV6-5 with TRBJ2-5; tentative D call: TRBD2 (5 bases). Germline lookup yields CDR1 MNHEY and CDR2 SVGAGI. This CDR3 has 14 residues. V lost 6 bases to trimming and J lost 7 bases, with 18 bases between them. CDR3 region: CASSADGLIGTQYF. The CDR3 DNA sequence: TGTGCCAGCAGCGCCGACGGACTCATAGGGACCCAGTACTTC.

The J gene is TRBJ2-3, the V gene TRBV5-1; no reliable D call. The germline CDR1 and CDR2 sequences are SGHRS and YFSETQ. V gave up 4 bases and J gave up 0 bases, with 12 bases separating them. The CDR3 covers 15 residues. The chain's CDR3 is CASSQDAVSTDTQYF. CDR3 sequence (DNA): TGCGCCAGCAGCCAAGACGCGGTGAGCACAGATACGCAGTATTTT.

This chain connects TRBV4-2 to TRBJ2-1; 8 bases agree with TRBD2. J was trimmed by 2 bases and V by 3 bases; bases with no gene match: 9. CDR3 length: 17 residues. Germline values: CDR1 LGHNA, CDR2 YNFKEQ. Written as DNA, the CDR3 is TGTGCCAGCAGCCACACGGCGGGCGGGGGGACCTACAATGAGCAGTTCTTC. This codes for CASSHTAGGGTYNEQFF.

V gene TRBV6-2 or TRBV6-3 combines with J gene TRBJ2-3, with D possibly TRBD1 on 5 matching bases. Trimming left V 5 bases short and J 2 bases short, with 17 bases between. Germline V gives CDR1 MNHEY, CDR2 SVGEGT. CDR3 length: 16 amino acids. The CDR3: CASSPTGALPTDTQYF. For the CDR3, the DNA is TGTGCCAGCAGTCCCACTGGGGCGCTTCCCACAGATACGCAGTATTTT.

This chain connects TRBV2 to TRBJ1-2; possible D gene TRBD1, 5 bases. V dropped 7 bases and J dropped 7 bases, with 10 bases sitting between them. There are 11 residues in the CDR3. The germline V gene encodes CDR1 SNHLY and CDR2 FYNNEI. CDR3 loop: CASTQGRGYTF. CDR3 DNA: TGTGCCAGCACCCAGGGCCGTGGCTACACCTTC.

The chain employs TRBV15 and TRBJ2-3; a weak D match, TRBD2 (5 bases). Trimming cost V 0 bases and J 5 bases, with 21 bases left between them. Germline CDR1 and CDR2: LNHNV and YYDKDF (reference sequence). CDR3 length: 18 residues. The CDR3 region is CATSRDRVGVNFGDTQYF. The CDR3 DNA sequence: TGTGCCACCAGCAGAGATAGGGTCGGGGTTAATTTTGGAGATACGCAGTATTTT.

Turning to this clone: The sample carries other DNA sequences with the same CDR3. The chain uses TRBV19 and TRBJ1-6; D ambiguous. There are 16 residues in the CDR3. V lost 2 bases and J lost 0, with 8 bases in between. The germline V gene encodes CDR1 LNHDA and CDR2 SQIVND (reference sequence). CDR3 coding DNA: TGTGCCAGTAGTATACAAGGGAGCTCCTATAATTCACCCCTCCACTTT. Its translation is CASSIQGSSYNSPLHF.

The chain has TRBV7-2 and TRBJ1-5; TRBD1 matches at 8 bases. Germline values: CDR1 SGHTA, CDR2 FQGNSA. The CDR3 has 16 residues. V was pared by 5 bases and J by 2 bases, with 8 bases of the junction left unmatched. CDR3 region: CASSLHTGGGNQPQHF. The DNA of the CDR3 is TGTGCCAGCAGCCTTCATACAGGGGGGGGCAATCAGCCCCAGCATTTT.

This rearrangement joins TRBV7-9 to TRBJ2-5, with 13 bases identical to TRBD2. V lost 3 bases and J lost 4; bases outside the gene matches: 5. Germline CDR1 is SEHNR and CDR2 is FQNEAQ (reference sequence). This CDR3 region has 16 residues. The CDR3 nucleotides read TGTGCCAGCAGCTTTCGGACTAGCGGGAGCGGAGAGACCCAGTACTTC. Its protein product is CASSFRTSGSGETQYF.

Here the CDR3 DNA reads TGTGCCAGCAGTTTACCCTCAAGAGGGGGCGGGGGGTATCAGCCCCAGCATTTT. Protein sequence: CASSLPSRGGGGYQPQHF. The rearrangement uses TRBV28 and TRBJ1-5; 7 bases line up with TRBD1. Germline V gives CDR1 MDHEN, CDR2 SYDVKM. The CDR3 is made up of 18 amino acids. J lost 5 bases, V lost 2 bases, and 15 bases had no gene match.

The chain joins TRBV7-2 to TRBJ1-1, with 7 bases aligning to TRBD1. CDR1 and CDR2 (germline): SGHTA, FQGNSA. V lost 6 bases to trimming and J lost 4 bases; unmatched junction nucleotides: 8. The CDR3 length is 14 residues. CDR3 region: CASSSTGVATEAFF. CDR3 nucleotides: TGTGCCAGCAGTTCTACAGGGGTAGCCACTGAAGCTTTCTTT.

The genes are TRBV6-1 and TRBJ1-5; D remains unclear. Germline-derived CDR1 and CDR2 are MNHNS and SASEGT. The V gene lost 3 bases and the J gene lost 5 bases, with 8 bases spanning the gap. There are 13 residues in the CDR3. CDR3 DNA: TGTGCCAGCAGTGATGGTCCGGATCAGCCCCAGCATTTT. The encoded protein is CASSDGPDQPQHF.

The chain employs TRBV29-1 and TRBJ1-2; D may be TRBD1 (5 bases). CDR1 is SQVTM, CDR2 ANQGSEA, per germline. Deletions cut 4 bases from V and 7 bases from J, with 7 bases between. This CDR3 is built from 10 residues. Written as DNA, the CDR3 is TGCAGCGTTGTACAGGCTGGCTACACCTTC. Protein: CSVVQAGYTF. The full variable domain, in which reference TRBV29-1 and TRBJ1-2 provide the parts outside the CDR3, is SAVISQKPSRDICQRGTSLTIQCQVDSQVTMMFWYRQQPGQSLTLIATANQGSEATYESGFVIDKFPISRPNLTFSTLTVSNMSPEDSSIYLCSVVQAGYTFGSGTRLTVV.

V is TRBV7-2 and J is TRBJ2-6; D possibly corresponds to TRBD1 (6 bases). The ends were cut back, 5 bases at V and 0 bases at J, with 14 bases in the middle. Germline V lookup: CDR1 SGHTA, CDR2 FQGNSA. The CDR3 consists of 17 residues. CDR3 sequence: CASSPLTGSSGANVLTF. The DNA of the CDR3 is TGTGCCAGCAGCCCGTTAACAGGGAGCTCTGGGGCCAACGTCCTGACTTTC. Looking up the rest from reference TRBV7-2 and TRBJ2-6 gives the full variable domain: GAGVSQSPSNKVTEKGKDVELRCDPISGHTALYWYRQSLGQGLEFLIYFQGNSAPDKSGLPSDRFSAERTGGSVSTLTIQRTQQEDSAVYLCASSPLTGSSGANVLTFGAGSRLTVL.

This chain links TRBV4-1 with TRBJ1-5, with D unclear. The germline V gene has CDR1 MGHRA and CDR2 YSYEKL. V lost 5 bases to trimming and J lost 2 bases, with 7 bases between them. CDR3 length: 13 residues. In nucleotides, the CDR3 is TGCGCCAGCAGCAGGGAGGGCAATCAGCCCCAGCATTTT. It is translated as CASSREGNQPQHF.

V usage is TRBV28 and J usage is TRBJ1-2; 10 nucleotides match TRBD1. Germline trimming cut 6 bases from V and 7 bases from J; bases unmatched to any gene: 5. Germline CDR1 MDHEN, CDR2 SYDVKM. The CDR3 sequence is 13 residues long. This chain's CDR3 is CASSPGQGFGYTF. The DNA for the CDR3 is TGTGCCAGCAGCCCGGGACAGGGGTTTGGCTACACCTTC.

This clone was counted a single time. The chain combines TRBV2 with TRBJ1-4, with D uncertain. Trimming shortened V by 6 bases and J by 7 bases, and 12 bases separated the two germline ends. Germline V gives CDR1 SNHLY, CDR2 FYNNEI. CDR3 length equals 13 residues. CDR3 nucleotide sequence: TGTGCCAGCAGGGGAACCCCCAGTGAAAAACTGTTTTTT. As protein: CASRGTPSEKLFF.

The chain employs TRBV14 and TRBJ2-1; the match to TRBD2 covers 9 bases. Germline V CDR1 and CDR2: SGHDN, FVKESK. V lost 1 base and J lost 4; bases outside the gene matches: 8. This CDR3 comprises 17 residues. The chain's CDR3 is CASSQVVTSGSYNEQFF. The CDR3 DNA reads TGTGCCAGCAGCCAAGTCGTCACTAGCGGGTCATACAATGAGCAGTTCTTC.

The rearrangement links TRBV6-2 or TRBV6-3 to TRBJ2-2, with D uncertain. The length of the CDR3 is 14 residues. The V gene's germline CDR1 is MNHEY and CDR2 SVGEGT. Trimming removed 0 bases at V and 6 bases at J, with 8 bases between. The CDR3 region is CASSYSWLSGELFF. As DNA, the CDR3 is TGTGCCAGCAGTTACTCGTGGTTATCCGGGGAGCTGTTTTTT.

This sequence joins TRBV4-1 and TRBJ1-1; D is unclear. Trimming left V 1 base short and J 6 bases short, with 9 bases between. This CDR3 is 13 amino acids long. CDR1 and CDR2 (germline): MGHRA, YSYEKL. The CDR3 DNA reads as TGCGCCAGCAGCCAAGGTGTCATGGCTGAAGCTTTCTTT. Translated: CASSQGVMAEAFF.